The 31 T cell receptor beta chains below were found in one sample sequenced in a study of cytomegalovirus exposure and HLA in healthy donors. It was with 60 Vbeta and 13 Jbeta primers that the PCR ran. Clones were read by immunoSEQ multiplex PCR, and TCRdb kept only the in-frame ones, dropping some. The sample holds 90,000 to 120,000 clones; 55% to 75% are singletons and the top ten take around 4%. The sequenced material came from PBMCs. Receptors were obtained from a man between 25 and 39 years old in good health and CMV-seropositive.

The chain couples TRBV6-5 to TRBJ2-7; the match to TRBD2 covers 7 bases. CDR1 is MNHEY, CDR2 SVGAGI, per germline. Unmatched junction bases numbered 5, after V lost 0 bases and J lost 3 bases. CDR3 length equals 15 residues. CDR3 sequence: CASSYSSSGVYEQYF. The CDR3 region has the DNA TGTGCCAGCAGTTACTCGAGCAGCGGGGTCTACGAGCAGTACTTC.

The V call is TRBV2, the J call TRBJ2-3, with TRBD2 matching 9 bases. Germline V gene lookup returns CDR1 SNHLY and CDR2 FYNNEI. The V gene end was trimmed by 8 bases and the J gene end by 0 bases; junction bases not matched to a gene: 9. This CDR3 has 16 amino acids. The DNA of the CDR3 is TGTGCCAGCCACGGAGCGGGGGGATATAGCACAGATACGCAGTATTTT. It yields the protein CASHGAGGYSTDTQYF.

This clone was observed a few times. For the CDR3, the DNA is TGTGCCAGTAGCCCTATTAACTCTGGGGCCAACGTCCTGACTTTC. Its protein product is CASSPINSGANVLTF. V and J are TRBV19 and TRBJ2-6; D uncertain. CDR1 and CDR2 (germline): LNHDA, SQIVND (reference sequence). CDR3 length: 15 residues. The V end was cut by 6 bases, the J end by 0 bases, with 9 bases between.

V and J are TRBV6-5 and TRBJ1-6, with D possibly being TRBD1 (6 bases). Trimming pared 0 bases from V and 7 bases from J, leaving 10 bases between. Germline values: CDR1 MNHEY, CDR2 SVGAGI. This CDR3 comprises 15 residues. The CDR3 sequence: CASSYSRTVNSPLHF. The DNA of the CDR3 is TGTGCCAGCAGTTACTCCCGGACAGTGAATTCACCCCTCCACTTT.

This sequence joins TRBV5-4 and TRBJ1-2; 8 bases are a match to TRBD1. Trimming cost V 4 bases and J 2 bases; bases outside gene matches: 10. The CDR3 runs to 16 residues. The germline gives CDR1 SGHNT, CDR2 YYREEE (reference sequence). The DNA of the CDR3 is TGTGCCAGCAGCCCGGCAGGGGGCTCCTTGAACTATGGCTACACCTTC. Residues: CASSPAGGSLNYGYTF.

V and J are TRBV6-1 and TRBJ2-7; D unresolved. The CDR3 has 12 residues. V was clipped by 7 bases and J by 0 bases, with 7 bases between them. In germline, CDR1 is MNHNS, CDR2 SASEGT. Written as DNA, the CDR3 is TGTGCCAGCACTCGACACTCCTACGAGCAGTACTTC. Protein: CASTRHSYEQYF.

This chain uses TRBV2 with TRBJ2-7; weak D call: TRBD2 (7 bases). The CDR3 spans 14 residues. The V end was cut by 7 bases, the J end by 3 bases, with 16 bases between. CDR1 SNHLY and CDR2 FYNNEI come from the germline V gene. CDR3 nucleotides: TGTGCCAGCACCCCGGGGAGGGGGGGCTACGAGCAGTACTTC. As protein: CASTPGRGGYEQYF.

This chain joins TRBV7-9 and TRBJ2-5; D is unclear. Judging by the DNA end, TRBJ2-7 fits better; the J call may be wrong. Germline V gives CDR1 SEHNR, CDR2 FQNEAQ (reference sequence). The CDR3 covers 16 residues. CDR3 sequence (DNA): TGTGCCAGCAGCTTAGTGGCACAACTCGGAGCCTACGAGCAGTACTTC. Translation gives CASSLVAQLGAYEQYF.

This sequence joins TRBV6-5 and TRBJ1-3, with TRBD1 as a possible D gene (5 bases). The CDR3 is 15 amino acids. V was trimmed by 2 bases and J by 2 bases, leaving 10 bases between them. The germline V gene encodes CDR1 MNHEY and CDR2 SVGAGI. The CDR3 spells CASSYAGLPGNTIYF. The DNA of the CDR3 is TGTGCCAGCAGTTACGCGGGGCTCCCTGGAAACACCATATATTTT.

This rearrangement joins TRBV2 to TRBJ2-7; 7 bases line up with TRBD1. The CDR3 contains 14 residues. Germline V gene data show CDR1 as SNHLY and CDR2 as FYNNEI. J gave up 0 bases and V 5 bases, and 4 bases lay outside the gene matches. The CDR3 bases are TGTGCCAGCAGTAAGGACAGGAGCTCCTACGAGCAGTACTTC. It codes for CASSKDRSSYEQYF.

CDR3 DNA sequence: TGCGCCAGCAAAGGACAGGGTATCACTGAAGCTTTCTTT. As protein: CASKGQGITEAFF. The chain is built from TRBV5-1 and TRBJ1-1; TRBD1 matches at 8 bases. The V gene's germline CDR1 is SGHRS and CDR2 YFSETQ. Trimming removed 6 bases from V and 4 bases from J; junction bases left unmatched: 5. The CDR3 has 13 amino acids.

Regarding this clone: At one boundary the junction diverges from the germline segment, which might be a read error. V usage is TRBV5-6 and J usage is TRBJ2-3; weak D call: TRBD2 (5 bases). The CDR3 is made up of 12 amino acids. Germline CDR1 SGHDT, CDR2 YYEEEE. CDR3 nucleotides: TGTGCCAGCAGCGTCTACAGCATGGGAGTTTTTTTT. Its protein is CASSVYSMGVFF.

This clone has just a few counts. CDR3 in amino acids: CASVRQGGRPANYGYTF. The CDR3 nucleotides read TGTGCCAGCGTAAGACAGGGTGGCCGTCCTGCTAACTATGGCTACACCTTC. This chain connects TRBV19 to TRBJ1-2; 7 bases match TRBD1. CDR1 and CDR2 (germline): LNHDA, SQIVND (reference sequence). J gave up 0 bases and V 9 bases, and 16 bases lay outside the gene matches. This CDR3 spans 17 amino acids.

Within the sample, this clone is medium-sized. The gene calls are TRBV7-9 and TRBJ2-2, with 11 nucleotides matching TRBD2. Per germline, CDR1 SEHNR and CDR2 FQNEAQ (reference sequence). The CDR3 runs to 17 residues. Trimming removed 4 bases from V and 3 bases from J; junction bases left unmatched: 7. CDR3 coding DNA: TGTGCCAGCAGCTCCCCTAAACTAGCGGGGGACACCGGGGAGCTGTTTTTT. This translates into CASSSPKLAGDTGELFF.

The rearrangement uses TRBV6-4 and TRBJ1-1; TRBD1 might be the D (6 bases). The CDR3 contains 12 residues. Germline V lookup: CDR1 MRHNA, CDR2 SNTAGT. V lost 0 bases and J lost 10, with 9 bases in between. In nucleotides, the CDR3 is TGTGCCAGCAGTGACTCGCCAGGGGTAGCTTTCTTT. Protein sequence: CASSDSPGVAFF.

V is TRBV6-6 and J is TRBJ1-6; D gene ambiguous. This CDR3 comprises 12 residues. V was pared by 0 bases and J by 16 bases, with 10 bases between. Germline V gives CDR1 MNHNY, CDR2 SVGAGI (reference sequence). In nucleotides, the CDR3 is TGTGCCAGCAGTTACTCCCTAGTACATCTCCACTTT. Protein: CASSYSLVHLHF.

The chain employs TRBV27 and TRBJ1-2, with a possible D match to TRBD1 (5 bases). Trimming removed 8 bases at V and 4 bases at J, with 14 bases between. CDR1 is MNHEY and CDR2 is SMNVEV in the germline V gene (reference sequence). The CDR3 has 13 amino acids. The CDR3 loop is CASSPGRSYGYTF. The CDR3 nucleotides read TGTGCCAGCTCTCCAGGGCGCTCCTATGGCTACACCTTC.

The CDR3: CAWSVGLTQETQYF. Written as DNA, the CDR3 is TGTGCCTGGAGTGTTGGGCTCACCCAAGAGACCCAGTACTTC. This rearrangement joins TRBV30 to TRBJ2-5; D ambiguous. Germline-derived CDR1 and CDR2 are GTSNPN and SVGIG (reference sequence). The CDR3 covers 14 residues. The V end lost 0 bases, the J end lost 1 base, and 9 bases lay between the germline ends.

The chain employs TRBV19 and TRBJ2-1; maybe TRBD2 (6 bases). Germline V gene lookup returns CDR1 LNHDA and CDR2 SQIVND (reference sequence). The CDR3 sequence is 12 residues long. V lost 9 bases to trimming and J lost 7 bases, with 13 bases between them. The CDR3 region is CASGTPKNEQFF. CDR3 in DNA: TGTGCCAGCGGGACTCCTAAAAATGAGCAGTTCTTC.

The V gene is TRBV9, the J gene TRBJ2-1; a possible D gene is TRBD2 (6 bases). Trimming stripped 4 bases from V and 3 bases from J, with 20 bases between. CDR1 and CDR2 from the germline V gene are SGDLS and YYNGEE. This CDR3 spans 17 amino acids. CDR3 in DNA: TGTGCCAGCAGCCCCTCCTATGGGAGGCCCTACTACAATGAGCAGTTCTTC. This codes for CASSPSYGRPYYNEQFF.

The genes are TRBV11-3 and TRBJ2-1, with TRBD1 matching over 11 bases. V was pared by 5 bases and J by 8 bases, with 5 bases of the junction left unmatched. The CDR3 is made up of 14 amino acids. CDR1 and CDR2 from the germline V gene are SGHNT and YENEEA. The CDR3 loop reads CASSAGTGGDEQFF. In DNA form, the CDR3 reads TGTGCCAGCAGCGCCGGGACAGGGGGGGATGAGCAGTTCTTC.

The rearrangement links TRBV19 to TRBJ1-3; tentative D call: TRBD1 (5 bases). The germline V gene encodes CDR1 LNHDA and CDR2 SQIVND (reference sequence). The CDR3 loop spans 16 amino acids. V was cut by 5 bases and J by 0 bases, with 14 bases left in between. The CDR3 bases are TGTGCCAGTAGTTCGTCCACAGGCCCCTCTGGAAACACCATATATTTT. Protein: CASSSSTGPSGNTIYF.

As regards this clone: One junction end does not reproduce the germline sequence, and a read error may be involved. The chain joins TRBV7-9 to TRBJ2-7; 9 positions match TRBD1. This CDR3 spans 15 amino acids. Per germline, CDR1 SEHNR and CDR2 FQNEAQ (reference sequence). In DNA form, the CDR3 reads TGTTCCAGCAGCTCTCGACCGGACAGGGGTGGGGAGCAGTACTTC. Its protein is CSSSSRPDRGGEQYF.

This clone was found a few times. The J gene is TRBJ2-6, the V gene TRBV6-1; the match to TRBD1 covers 9 bases. V trimming: 1 base; J trimming: 6 bases; junction bases outside the gene matches: 4. The CDR3 extends over 16 amino acids. Per the germline V gene, CDR1 is MNHNS and CDR2 is SASEGT. CDR3 sequence (DNA): TGTGCCAGCAGTGAAGGGGGGACAGGGCCGGCCAACGTCCTGACTTTC. Protein: CASSEGGTGPANVLTF.

The chain is built from TRBV4-1 and TRBJ2-4; TRBD1 matches 8 bases. With V trimmed by 3 bases and J by 15 bases, 7 bases remained unmatched. Germline V gene data show CDR1 as MGHRA and CDR2 as YSYEKL. The CDR3 spans 12 residues. The CDR3 spells CASSQPDRETYF. The DNA for the CDR3 is TGCGCCAGCAGCCAGCCGGACAGGGAGACGTACTTC.

The V and J genes are TRBV6-1 and TRBJ1-1; a weak D match, TRBD1 (6 bases). The CDR3 extends over 15 amino acids. Per the germline V gene, CDR1 is MNHNS and CDR2 is SASEGT. With 4 bases removed from V and 4 bases from J, the gap between germline ends came to 16 bases. The CDR3 DNA follows: TGTGCCAGCAGTGGGGTGACAGGTGGGGCCACTGAAGCTTTCTTT. This gives the protein CASSGVTGGATEAFF.

J is TRBJ1-1 and V is TRBV27; D not resolved. CDR1 and CDR2 from the germline V gene are MNHEY and SMNVEV (reference sequence). V was pared by 3 bases and J by 5 bases, with 13 bases between. CDR3 length equals 14 residues. In DNA, the CDR3 is TGTGCCAGCAGTTTGTCTCCCGGGAGGACTGAAGCTTTCTTT. Protein sequence: CASSLSPGRTEAFF.

The rearrangement uses TRBV5-6 and TRBJ2-7; D is unresolved. Trimming removed 0 bases at V and 0 bases at J, with 4 bases between. Germline CDR1 is SGHDT and CDR2 is YYEEEE. The CDR3 runs 13 residues. Here the CDR3 reads CASSLDGSYEQYF. The CDR3 nucleotides read TGTGCCAGCAGCTTGGACGGCTCCTACGAGCAGTACTTC.

J is TRBJ1-6 and V is TRBV11-2; no clear D. Germline V gene sequence: CDR1 SGHAT, CDR2 FQNNGV. V was shortened by 8 bases and J by 9 bases, with 20 bases between the two germline ends. The CDR3 consists of 15 residues. DNA for the CDR3: TGTGCCAGCTCGCTCGAAGCGGCTTCGGGTTCACCCCTCCACTTT. Translating it yields CASSLEAASGSPLHF.

This sequence joins TRBV6-1 and TRBJ2-7; tentatively, D is TRBD1 (6 bases). The germline V and J ends were trimmed by 5 bases and 3 bases, with 8 bases remaining between them. Germline V lookup: CDR1 MNHNS, CDR2 SASEGT. There are 12 residues in the CDR3. The CDR3 nucleotides read TGTGCCAGCAGTCTGGACAGCTACGAGCAGTACTTC. Protein product: CASSLDSYEQYF.

The chain employs TRBV6-5 and TRBJ2-7, with 9 nucleotides matching TRBD1. Trimming took 5 bases from V and 12 from J; bases not matched to a gene: 17. The CDR3 is 15 amino acids. Germline V gene sequence: CDR1 MNHEY, CDR2 SVGAGI. For the CDR3, the DNA is TGTGCCAGCAGTCCTCCCGGGACAGGGTATGATTTGGGGTACTTC. It yields the protein CASSPPGTGYDLGYF.